A selection of T cell receptor beta chains follows, all from one sample in a study of blood T cell repertoires in COVID-19. Assay used: immunoSEQ multiplex PCR; TCRdb lists only in-frame clones, some missing. The sample yields approximately 440,000 clones, around 90% seen once. Material: PBMCs or T cells enriched from blood (not recorded which). The receptors derive from a man aged 18 to 30 who had recovered from COVID-19. CDR3s include the opening cysteine and the closing phenylalanine or tryptophan. A D gene is named only where the DNA matches it firmly. Rows give clone size only sometimes, using once, few, many, or a class for an expanded clone.

>14|TRBJ2-1|TRBV24-1|NA|NA
CATSDSPVDNEQFF
TGTGCCACCAGTGATTCGCCGGTTGACAATGAGCAGTTCTTC
>13|TRBJ1-5|TRBV2|NA|NA
CASNTDRYQPQHF
TGTGCCAGCAATACGGACAGATATCAGCCCCAGCATTTT
>13|TRBJ2-1|TRBV19|NA|NA
CASSITYDNEQFF
TGTGCCAGTAGTATCACATACGACAATGAGCAGTTCTTC
>14|TRBJ1-2|TRBV9|TRBD1|NA
CASSAAQGWDGYTF
TGTGCCAGCAGCGCCGCACAGGGGTGGGATGGCTACACCTTC
>14|TRBJ2-1|TRBV3-1/TRBV3-2|NA|NA
CASSQQLVYNEQFF
TGTGCCAGCAGCCAACAACTAGTTTACAATGAGCAGTTCTTC
>13|TRBJ2-3|TRBV19|NA|NA
CASSEGGTDTQYF
TGTGCCAGTAGTGAGGGGGGCACAGATACGCAGTATTTT
>13|TRBJ1-5|TRBV6-5|NA|NA
CASSRIDNQPQHF
TGTGCCAGCAGCAGAATCGACAATCAGCCCCAGCATTTT
>15|TRBJ1-2|TRBV2|NA|NA
CASRESTGPNYGYTF
TGTGCCAGCAGGGAATCGACAGGACCTAACTATGGCTACACCTTC
>13|TRBJ2-7|TRBV15|NA|NA
CATSSKNSYEQYF
TGTGCCACCAGCAGTAAAAACTCCTACGAGCAGTACTTC
>15|TRBJ2-7|TRBV5-1|TRBD1|NA
CASSLEGTGSYEQYF
TGCGCCAGCAGCTTGGAGGGGACAGGATCCTACGAGCAGTACTTC
>15|TRBJ2-2|TRBV5-1|NA|NA
CASERGASTIGELFF
TGCGCCAGCGAACGGGGGGCTTCGACAATCGGGGAGCTGTTTTTT
>16|TRBJ1-3|TRBV5-6|NA|NA
CASSLFRQSSGNTIYF
TGTGCCAGCAGCTTGTTTAGACAATCCTCTGGAAACACCATATATTTT
>15|TRBJ2-2|TRBV6-5|NA|once
CASSYSGGRHGELFF
TGTGCCAGCAGTTACTCGGGGGGGCGGCACGGGGAGCTGTTTTTT
>15|TRBJ2-1|TRBV7-3|TRBD2|few
CASSLGSGNYNEQFF
TGTGCCAGCAGCTTAGGTAGCGGGAACTACAATGAGCAGTTCTTC
>12|TRBJ1-5|TRBV12-3/TRBV12-4|NA|NA
CASTPGDQPQHF
TGTGCCAGCACCCCAGGGGATCAGCCCCAGCATTTT
>13|TRBJ1-2|TRBV5-1|TRBD1|NA
CASSPRTGGSYTF
TGCGCCAGCAGCCCGCGGACAGGGGGTAGCTACACCTTC
>13|TRBJ1-1|TRBV19|NA|once
CASSTGTNTEAFF
TGTGCCAGTAGTACAGGCACGAACACTGAAGCTTTCTTT
>11|TRBJ1-1|TRBV6-5|TRBD1|NA
CASSFRGQAFF
TGTGCCAGCAGTTTCAGGGGGCAGGCTTTCTTT
>13|TRBJ1-2|TRBV30|TRBD1|NA
CAWSRDRGYGYTF
TGTGCCTGGAGCCGGGACAGGGGGTATGGCTACACCTTC
>15|TRBJ1-4|TRBV27|NA|few
CASSLLGRSNEKLFF
TGTGCCAGCAGTTTGCTTGGCAGAAGTAATGAAAAACTGTTTTTT
>13|TRBJ2-5|TRBV5-4|TRBD1|NA
CASSRQGGETQYF
TGTGCCAGCAGCCGACAGGGGGGGGAGACCCAGTACTTC
>18|TRBJ2-5|TRBV11-2|TRBD2|NA
CASSWGTSGRASQETQYF
TGTGCCAGCAGCTGGGGGACTAGCGGGAGGGCGTCGCAAGAGACCCAGTACTTC
>14|TRBJ1-3|TRBV5-1|NA|NA
CASRLWEAGNTIYF
TGCGCCAGCAGGCTTTGGGAGGCCGGAAACACCATATATTTT
>17|TRBJ1-2|TRBV6-1|NA|NA
CASSEAREGRTMAGYTF
TGTGCCAGCAGTGAAGCGCGAGAGGGCCGAACTATGGCTGGCTACACCTTC
>17|TRBJ1-4|TRBV18|TRBD1|NA
CASSPGIKQGIWEKLFF
TGTGCCAGCTCACCGGGCATCAAACAGGGGATTTGGGAAAAACTGTTTTTT
>13|TRBJ1-5|TRBV7-2|NA|NA
CASSRGPNQPQHF
TGTGCCAGCAGCCGCGGTCCCAATCAGCCCCAGCATTTT
>11|TRBJ1-1|TRBV20-1|TRBD1|NA
CSASYRGRAFF
TGCAGTGCGTCGTACAGGGGGCGCGCTTTCTTT
>14|TRBJ1-2|TRBV7-8|NA|NA
CASSADSNNYGYTF
TGTGCCAGCAGCGCAGACAGCAATAACTATGGCTACACCTTC
>14|TRBJ2-3|TRBV5-1|TRBD1|once
CASSNRGSTDTQYF
TGCGCCAGCAGCAACAGGGGTAGCACAGATACGCAGTATTTT
>18|TRBJ2-1|TRBV20-1|TRBD2|NA
CSASRTSGRISSYNEQFF
TGCAGTGCCAGTAGAACTAGCGGGAGGATCAGCTCCTACAATGAGCAGTTCTTC
>15|TRBJ2-3|TRBV25-1|TRBD2|NA
CASSKVAGDTDTQYF
TGTGCCAGCAGTAAGGTAGCGGGGGACACAGATACGCAGTATTTT
>15|TRBJ2-2|TRBV15|TRBD1|NA
CATSSGARGPGELFF
TGTGCCACCAGCAGTGGTGCCAGGGGGCCCGGGGAGCTGTTTTTT
>15|TRBJ1-1|TRBV9|TRBD1|NA
CASSVAQGGYTEAFF
TGTGCCAGCAGCGTAGCTCAGGGGGGATACACTGAAGCTTTCTTT
>14|TRBJ1-2|TRBV7-9|NA|NA
CASSIDRSARGYTF
TGTGCCAGCAGCATCGACAGGTCCGCGAGGGGCTACACCTTC
>16|TRBJ1-2|TRBV15|NA|NA
CATSMTGGPSGAGYTF
TGTGCCACCAGCATGACGGGGGGCCCGTCCGGGGCTGGCTACACCTTC
>14|TRBJ2-3|TRBV29-1|TRBD2|NA
CSVDGRGSTDTQYF
TGCAGCGTTGACGGGCGGGGGAGCACAGATACGCAGTATTTT
>17|TRBJ2-1|TRBV7-8|TRBD2|NA
CASSLAFAGLAGGEQFF
TGTGCCAGCAGCTTAGCGTTTGCGGGACTAGCGGGAGGTGAGCAGTTCTTC
>14|TRBJ2-1|TRBV7-8|NA|NA
CASSLGAANHEQFF
TGTGCCAGCAGCTTAGGAGCGGCTAATCATGAGCAGTTCTTC
>14|TRBJ1-1|TRBV2|TRBD1|NA
CASGLPGQATEAFF
TGTGCCAGCGGTCTACCGGGACAGGCGACTGAAGCTTTCTTT
>12|TRBJ1-1|TRBV18|NA|NA
CASSPSNSEAFF
TGTGCCAGCTCACCAAGTAATAGTGAAGCTTTCTTT
>14|TRBJ1-5|TRBV27|NA|NA
CASSQRQRNQPQHF
TGTGCCAGCAGCCAACGACAGAGAAATCAGCCCCAGCATTTT
>11|TRBJ1-2|TRBV29-1|NA|NA
CSVPAGQGYTF
TGCAGCGTCCCCGCGGGCCAGGGCTACACCTTC
>15|TRBJ2-2|TRBV2|NA|NA
CASGVGAANTGELFF
TGTGCCAGCGGCGTGGGCGCCGCGAACACCGGGGAGCTGTTTTTT
>15|TRBJ1-6|TRBV9|NA|NA
CASSVEAGTRSPLHF
TGTGCCAGCAGCGTAGAAGCAGGCACTCGGTCACCCCTCCACTTT
>15|TRBJ1-1|TRBV27|TRBD1|NA
CASSFGAKGATEAFF
TGTGCCAGCAGCTTCGGGGCCAAGGGGGCCACTGAAGCTTTCTTT
>15|TRBJ2-1|TRBV10-3|NA|few
CAISESDSSYNEQFF
TGTGCCATCAGTGAGTCCGACAGCTCCTACAATGAGCAGTTCTTC
>14|TRBJ2-1|TRBV6-1|TRBD2|NA
CASSESGLVGEQFF
TGTGCCAGCAGTGAATCGGGACTAGTCGGTGAGCAGTTCTTC
>19|TRBJ2-7|TRBV27|TRBD2|NA
CASSLRARNGLAGGYEQYF
TGTGCCAGCAGTTTACGGGCCCGGAATGGACTGGCGGGAGGTTACGAGCAGTACTTC
>15|TRBJ2-2|TRBV25-1|TRBD2|NA
CASSATSGRTGELFF
TGTGCCAGCAGTGCAACTAGCGGGCGAACCGGGGAGCTGTTTTTT
>15|TRBJ1-2|TRBV28|NA|NA
CASSGAVGWNDGYTF
TGTGCCAGCAGTGGCGCGGTTGGGTGGAATGATGGCTACACCTTC
>13|TRBJ1-1|TRBV28|NA|once
CASRNDRNTEAFF
TGTGCCAGCCGCAATGACAGAAACACTGAAGCTTTCTTT
>15|TRBJ1-2|TRBV5-1|TRBD1|NA
CASSPTGGGVYGYTF
TGCGCCAGCAGCCCGACAGGGGGCGGAGTATATGGCTACACCTTC
>16|TRBJ2-7|TRBV5-4|TRBD2|NA
CASSSPGPLGRYEQYF
TGTGCCAGCAGCTCTCCGGGGCCCCTCGGGAGGTACGAGCAGTACTTC
>13|TRBJ1-2|TRBV28|TRBD1|NA
CASRPDRGRSYTF
TGTGCCAGCAGACCAGACAGGGGGCGAAGCTACACCTTC
>15|TRBJ1-1|TRBV7-8|TRBD1|once
CASSSTQGGNTEAFF
TGTGCCAGCAGTTCGACACAGGGGGGGAACACTGAAGCTTTCTTT
>13|TRBJ1-2|TRBV6-5|NA|NA
CASSRGQGYGYTF
TGTGCCAGCAGCCGCGGACAAGGCTATGGCTACACCTTC